A single sample is the source of the 29 T cell receptor beta chains below, sequenced in a study of Ad26.COV2.S vaccination and SARS-CoV-2 variants. The table came from immunoSEQ multiplex PCR; TCRdb's copy has only in-frame clones and leaves some out. This table holds around 320,000 clones, just under 85% found once. Treatment given: 19 received Ad26.COV2.S at low or high dose, single or two shots; 5 received placebo; per-sample allocation not given. Collection of the samples took place on day 63 after the first injection of vaccine or placebo. Sequencing was performed on peripheral blood, taken in a trial of Ad26.COV2.S vaccine versus placebo. Every receptor here comes from a person aged 18-60 years who received the Ad26.COV2.S COVID-19 vaccine or a placebo.

V and J are TRBV7-2 and TRBJ1-3; D gene uncertain. Trimming removed 5 bases at V and 1 base at J, with 12 bases between. The CDR3 has 15 residues. Germline V gene data show CDR1 as SGHTA and CDR2 as FQGNSA. Here the CDR3 DNA reads TGTGCCAGCAGCCACGAGGCAGGATCTGGAAACACCATATATTTT. Its protein is CASSHEAGSGNTIYF.

The V gene is TRBV9, the J gene TRBJ2-2; unclear D gene. V gave up 0 bases and J gave up 4 bases, with 7 bases separating them. Looked up from germline, CDR1 is SGDLS and CDR2 is YYNGEE. The CDR3 loop spans 14 amino acids. The CDR3 bases are TGTGCCAGCAGCGTAGAAGTACCCACCGGGGAGCTGTTTTTT. As protein: CASSVEVPTGELFF. Based on the CDR3 plus reference TRBV9 and TRBJ2-2, the full variable domain is DSGVTQTPKHLITATGQRVTLRCSPRSGDLSVYWYQQSLDQGLQFLIQYYNGEERAKGNILERFSAQQFPDLHSELNLSSLELGDSALYFCASSVEVPTGELFFGEGSRLTVL.

This chain connects TRBV25-1 to TRBJ1-4, with D maybe TRBD1 (5 bases). CDR3 length: 14 amino acids. The germline V and J ends were trimmed by 2 bases and 8 bases, with 12 bases remaining between them. Germline V gene lookup returns CDR1 MGHDK and CDR2 SYGVNS. The CDR3 sequence is CASSEAGLEEKLFF. DNA of the CDR3: TGTGCCAGCAGTGAAGCAGGGCTTGAGGAAAAACTGTTTTTT.

The V gene is TRBV27, the J gene TRBJ2-1, with no clear D. CDR3 size: 15 residues. Trimming took off 8 bases at V and 0 bases at J, with 14 bases between the two ends. The V gene's germline CDR1 is MNHEY and CDR2 SMNVEV (reference sequence). In DNA form, the CDR3 reads TGTGCCAGCGCCCCCCGTAAGAGCTCCTACAATGAGCAGTTCTTC. Its translation is CASAPRKSSYNEQFF.

This chain connects TRBV28 to TRBJ2-2; D remains unclear. The germline V and J ends were trimmed by 6 bases and 4 bases, with 3 bases remaining between them. Germline lookup yields CDR1 MDHEN and CDR2 SYDVKM. The CDR3 consists of 11 residues. DNA of the CDR3: TGTGCCAGCAGCACCACCGGGGAGCTGTTTTTT. It is translated as CASSTTGELFF.

The J gene is TRBJ1-2, the V gene TRBV10-3; D remains ambiguous. The CDR3 runs to 14 residues. Trimming removed 6 bases at V and 4 bases at J, with 15 bases between. Germline-derived CDR1 and CDR2 are ENHRY and SYGVKD. The CDR3 protein is CAISGRLGSYGYTF. Written as DNA, the CDR3 is TGTGCCATCAGCGGACGGTTGGGGTCCTATGGCTACACCTTC.

The CDR3 nucleotides read TGTGCCAGCTCACCACCGACAGTTAACACCGGGGAGCTGTTTTTT. As protein: CASSPPTVNTGELFF. This rearrangement joins TRBV18 to TRBJ2-2; tentative D call: TRBD1 (5 bases). The CDR3 loop spans 15 amino acids. V lost 0 bases and J 2 bases, leaving 7 bases between the germline ends. The germline gives CDR1 KGHSH, CDR2 LQKENI.

The V gene is TRBV4-1, the J gene TRBJ2-6; 7 nucleotides line up with TRBD1. The ends lost 4 bases at V and 4 bases at J; junction bases unmatched: 4. The CDR3 runs to 15 residues. The germline V gene encodes CDR1 MGHRA and CDR2 YSYEKL. Here the CDR3 reads CASSPRGTGANVLTF. The CDR3, as DNA: TGCGCCAGCAGCCCCAGGGGGACCGGGGCCAACGTCCTGACTTTC.

CDR3 protein: CASTSAGDYEQYF. The CDR3 coding sequence is TGTGCCAGCACCTCGGCCGGGGACTACGAGCAGTACTTC. V usage is TRBV3-1 (or the pseudogene TRBV3-2) and J usage is TRBJ2-7; TRBD2 might be the D (5 bases). The germline CDR1 and CDR2 sequences are LGHDT and YNNKEL (reference sequence). V shed 7 bases and J shed 3 bases, with 13 bases lying between them. The CDR3 extends over 13 amino acids.

The rearrangement links TRBV6-5 to TRBJ1-4; D is unresolved. V lost 4 bases and J 5 bases, leaving 8 bases between the germline ends. The CDR3 is made up of 13 amino acids. Germline assignment: CDR1 MNHEY and CDR2 SVGAGI. The CDR3 region has the DNA TGTGCCAGCAGTTTCAGTAGAAATGAAAAACTGTTTTTT. This gives the protein CASSFSRNEKLFF.

The chain recombines TRBV2 with TRBJ2-5; 9 bases fit TRBD2. V trimming: 1 base; J trimming: 5 bases; junction bases outside the gene matches: 5. CDR1 and CDR2 from the germline V gene are SNHLY and FYNNEI. This CDR3 is 15 amino acids long. The CDR3 reads CASSEVAGEGETQYF. CDR3 sequence (DNA): TGTGCCAGCAGTGAAGTAGCGGGGGAAGGCGAGACCCAGTACTTC. Based on the CDR3 plus reference TRBV2 and TRBJ2-5, the full variable domain is EPEVTQTPSHQVTQMGQEVILRCVPISNHLYFYWYRQILGQKVEFLVSFYNNEISEKSEIFDDQFSVERPDGSNFTLKIRSTKLEDSAMYFCASSEVAGEGETQYFGPGTRLLVL.

The V gene is TRBV27, the J gene TRBJ2-2, with D perhaps TRBD2 (6 bases). The CDR3 runs to 15 residues. Germline V lookup: CDR1 MNHEY, CDR2 SMNVEV (reference sequence). With 2 bases removed from V and 3 bases from J, the gap between germline ends came to 10 bases. CDR3 protein: CASSLRLAYTGELFF. The CDR3 DNA sequence: TGTGCCAGCAGTTTACGGCTAGCGTACACCGGGGAGCTGTTTTTT.

The chain recombines TRBV28 with TRBJ2-1; the D call may be TRBD1 or TRBD2 (5 bases each). V was cut by 2 bases and J by 15 bases, with 14 bases left in between. The CDR3 has 12 amino acids. Germline CDR1 and CDR2: MDHEN and SYDVKM. CDR3 coding DNA: TGTGCCAGCAGTTTAGGGGACCGAAGGTGGTTCTTC. It yields the protein CASSLGDRRWFF.

The chain couples TRBV19 to TRBJ1-5; D not resolved. The CDR3 contains 13 residues. Deletions cut 5 bases from V and 4 bases from J, with 9 bases between. Germline CDR1 and CDR2: LNHDA and SQIVND (reference sequence). CDR3 nucleotide sequence: TGTGCCAGTAGTGAGTCGTTGAATCAGCCCCAGCATTTT. Protein: CASSESLNQPQHF.

The rearrangement uses TRBV18 and TRBJ1-6; tentatively, D is TRBD1 (5 bases). This CDR3 spans 16 amino acids. With 3 bases removed from V and 5 bases from J, the gap between germline ends came to 14 bases. Germline V gene lookup returns CDR1 KGHSH and CDR2 LQKENI. The CDR3 sequence is CASSPNGGDNNSPLHF. CDR3 DNA: TGTGCCAGCTCACCGAACGGGGGAGATAATAATTCACCCCTCCACTTT.

The rearrangement uses TRBV19 and TRBJ2-3, with a tentative D call TRBD2 (6 bases). This CDR3 has 14 residues. V lost 4 bases to trimming and J lost 1 base, with 9 bases between them. Looked up from germline, CDR1 is LNHDA and CDR2 is SQIVND (reference sequence). In DNA, the CDR3 is TGTGCCAGTAGTAACCAGCGGGGCACAGATACGCAGTATTTT. Amino acids: CASSNQRGTDTQYF.

DNA of the CDR3: TGTGCCAGCGAGCCCTCGGAGGGGCGGAGAGGAAACACCATATATTTT. Translated, it gives CASEPSEGRRGNTIYF. The rearrangement uses TRBV3-1 (or the pseudogene TRBV3-2) and TRBJ1-3; D possibly corresponds to TRBD1 (5 bases). The germline V and J ends were trimmed by 8 bases and 4 bases, with 21 bases remaining between them. The CDR3 extends over 16 amino acids. Per germline, CDR1 LGHDT and CDR2 YNNKEL (reference sequence).

The chain is built from TRBV30 and TRBJ2-5, with 7 positions matching TRBD1. Germline CDR1 is GTSNPN and CDR2 is SVGIG (reference sequence). This CDR3 is built from 13 residues. The trim removed 2 bases at V and 4 bases at J, leaving 4 bases unmatched. The CDR3 reads CAWSPGGPETQYF. The CDR3 DNA follows: TGTGCCTGGAGTCCAGGGGGACCAGAGACCCAGTACTTC.

The V gene is TRBV27, the J gene TRBJ1-2; a weak D match, TRBD1 (6 bases). Between the trimmed V and J ends, which lost 4 bases and 6 bases, there was a span of 18 bases. The germline V gene encodes CDR1 MNHEY and CDR2 SMNVEV (reference sequence). CDR3 length: 15 residues. The DNA for the CDR3 is TGTGCCAGCAGTTCTTACGGGACACCCAGGCATGGCTACACCTTC. Its translation: CASSSYGTPRHGYTF.

This clone was seen a single time. This rearrangement joins TRBV6-6 to TRBJ1-1; D is possibly TRBD1 (6 bases). Germline CDR1 MNHNY, CDR2 SVGAGI (reference sequence). The CDR3 length is 13 residues. Trimming cost V 6 bases and J 2 bases, with 10 bases left between them. The CDR3 nucleotides read TGTGCCAGCAGGATACAGGGTAACACTGAAGCTTTCTTT. It codes for CASRIQGNTEAFF.

The chain joins TRBV28 to TRBJ2-3; 8 nucleotides match TRBD1. The J segment lost 1 base and the V segment lost 5 bases, leaving 5 bases of the junction unmatched. The V gene's germline CDR1 is MDHEN and CDR2 SYDVKM. There are 15 residues in the CDR3. The CDR3 DNA is TGTGCCAGCAGTCCCGCGACAGGGGGCACAGATACGCAGTATTTT. Its translation is CASSPATGGTDTQYF.

J is TRBJ2-2 and V is TRBV2, with D perhaps given as TRBD1 or TRBD2 (5 bases each). In germline, CDR1 is SNHLY, CDR2 FYNNEI. The CDR3 is 14 amino acids. V lost 6 bases, J lost 6 bases, and 14 bases lay in between. CDR3 loop: CASRGTLTPGELFF. The CDR3 nucleotides are TGTGCCAGCAGAGGGACCTTGACTCCCGGGGAGCTGTTTTTT.

In its sample, this clone was seen a few times. The chain is built from TRBV6-5 and TRBJ1-6; tentatively, D is TRBD1 (6 bases). The ends were cut back, 2 bases at V and 7 bases at J, with 9 bases in the middle. This CDR3 spans 14 amino acids. CDR1 is MNHEY, CDR2 SVGAGI, per germline. CDR3 loop: CASSYRGANSPLHF. Written as DNA, the CDR3 is TGTGCCAGCAGTTACCGGGGGGCAAATTCACCCCTCCACTTT.

The chain joins TRBV27 to TRBJ2-2, with D perhaps given as TRBD1 or TRBD2 (5 bases each). The V end was cut by 3 bases, the J end by 7 bases, with 15 bases between. The length of the CDR3 is 15 residues. CDR1 is MNHEY and CDR2 is SMNVEV in the germline V gene (reference sequence). The CDR3 DNA follows: TGTGCCAGCAGTTTTGAAGAAGGGGCGGGCGGGGAGCTGTTTTTT. It encodes CASSFEEGAGGELFF.

The chain links TRBV30 to TRBJ2-7, with D unresolved. The CDR3 runs to 12 residues. Germline CDR1 is GTSNPN and CDR2 is SVGIG (reference sequence). The V gene lost 3 bases and the J gene lost 2 bases, with 8 bases spanning the gap. Here the CDR3 reads CAWSALTYEQYF. CDR3 sequence (DNA): TGTGCCTGGAGCGCCCTTACCTACGAGCAGTACTTC.

This rearrangement joins TRBV6-1 to TRBJ1-2, with 7 bases identical to TRBD1. This CDR3 has 13 residues. The germline CDR1 and CDR2 sequences are MNHNS and SASEGT. The J segment lost 4 bases and the V segment lost 3 bases, leaving 2 bases of the junction unmatched. This chain's CDR3 is CASSEQGGYGYTF. The CDR3 bases are TGTGCCAGCAGTGAGCAGGGGGGCTATGGCTACACCTTC.

The chain links TRBV7-2 to TRBJ2-7; D call uncertain. The ends were cut back, 2 bases at V and 6 bases at J, with 14 bases in the middle. The CDR3 consists of 14 residues. Germline V gives CDR1 SGHTA, CDR2 FQGNSA. For the CDR3, the DNA is TGTGCCAGCAGCTTAACCAGGTCCGGTGTCGAGCAGTACTTC. Translating gives CASSLTRSGVEQYF.

The V call is TRBV6-9, the J call TRBJ2-3; D is possibly TRBD1 (5 bases). V was shortened by 3 bases and J by 3 bases, with 13 bases between the two germline ends. The length of the CDR3 is 15 residues. Looked up from germline, CDR1 is MNHGY and CDR2 is SVAAGI. For the CDR3, the DNA is TGTGCCAGCAGTTACGCCAGGGCCCAAACAGATACGCAGTATTTT. Translation: CASSYARAQTDTQYF.

As for this clone: At one boundary the junction diverges from the germline segment, which might be a read error. CDR3 nucleotide sequence: TGTGCCAGCAGTTTTAGGAACCCCGGGGAGCTGTTTTTT. The encoded protein is CASSFRNPGELFF. This chain uses TRBV27 with TRBJ2-2; D is uncertain. This CDR3 is 13 amino acids long. CDR1 MNHEY and CDR2 SMNVEV come from the germline V gene (reference sequence).